This entry lists 13 T cell receptor beta chains sequenced from one sample in a study of regulatory T cells in long-lasting Graves disease. TCR beta libraries were built with iRepertoire HTBI primers and Arm-PCR of CDR3 regions. TCRdb reprocessed the multiplex PCR reads with MiXCR, giving one entry per CDR3 protein. The sample comprises about 430,000 distinct CDR3 sequences, 14% to 15% of which are singletons, and about 7.6% rests with the top ten. As for time point: newly diagnosed GD, antithyroid drugs for less than 3 months. Preparation of the TCR library used RNA extracted from PBMCs. These data are also associated with another study on T cells in Graves' hyperthyroidism and ophthalmopathy.

Sequencing was performed on peripheral blood mononuclear cells (PBMCs), taken at new diagnosis, from a patient treated with antithyroid drugs. These receptors were obtained from a woman aged 40 to 55 with Graves disease.

The sample holds many counts of this clonotype. The CDR3 loop is CASQAQGANEAFF. The CDR3 nucleotides are TGTGCCAGCCAAGCACAGGGGGCGAATGAAGCTTTCTTT. The V call is TRBV27, the J call TRBJ1-1; 9 positions agree with TRBD1. The CDR3 contains 13 residues. Germline V gene data show CDR1 as MNHEY and CDR2 as SMNVEV (reference sequence). Unmatched junction bases numbered 8, after V lost 8 bases and J lost 7 bases.

This clonotype was detected many times. V and J are TRBV12-3 or TRBV12-4 and TRBJ1-3, with TRBD1 as a possible D gene (6 bases). Trimming removed 7 bases from V and 1 base from J, with 14 bases in between. CDR3 length: 15 amino acids. The CDR3 sequence is CASTILGGSGNTIYF. In DNA form, the CDR3 reads TGTGCCAGCACTATACTAGGGGGTTCTGGAAACACCATATATTTT.

V is TRBV7-2 and J is TRBJ2-7; weak D call: TRBD1 (6 bases). V lost 4 bases to trimming and J lost 3 bases, with 19 bases between them. CDR1 is SGHTA, CDR2 FQGNSA, per germline. This CDR3 is built from 16 residues. In DNA form, the CDR3 reads TGTGCCAGCAGCTCTAGCAAGGACAGAGGGAACTACGAGCAGTACTTC. Its translation: CASSSSKDRGNYEQYF.

In its sample, this clonotype was seen a few times. The V and J genes are TRBV5-1 and TRBJ1-1, with 7 bases identical to TRBD1. The trim removed 3 bases at V and 3 bases at J, leaving 5 bases unmatched. The CDR3 is made up of 14 amino acids. Looked up from germline, CDR1 is SGHRS and CDR2 is YFSETQ. The CDR3 loop reads CASSWHTGDTEAFF. The CDR3, as DNA: TGCGCCAGCAGCTGGCATACAGGGGACACTGAAGCTTTCTTT.

This clonotype was found a few times. The genes are TRBV28 and TRBJ1-3; D not resolved. CDR1 is MDHEN, CDR2 SYDVKM, per germline. V shed 7 bases and J shed 7 bases, with 11 bases lying between them. This CDR3 spans 12 amino acids. In nucleotides, the CDR3 is TGTGCCAGCACGGGAGGAATCAACACCATATATTTT. Amino acid sequence: CASTGGINTIYF.

There are many counts of this clonotype. A clone one base away is much larger, so this may be a read error. This sequence joins TRBV7-9 and TRBJ2-2; D not resolved. Germline assignment: CDR1 SEHNR and CDR2 FQNEAQ (reference sequence). The CDR3 totals 13 residues. The germline V and J ends were trimmed by 2 bases and 2 bases, with 3 bases remaining between them. CDR3 in DNA: TGTGCCAGCAGCTTACCCAACACCGGGGAGCTGTTTTTT. This translates into CASSLPNTGELFF.

This clonotype has ten or more counts. For the CDR3, the DNA is TGTGCCAGCAGCTTATCGACGGGGGAGACCCAGTACTTC. The encoded protein is CASSLSTGETQYF. The V call is TRBV11-2, the J call TRBJ2-5, with a tentative D call TRBD2 (5 bases). V was cut by 2 bases and J by 5 bases, with 9 bases left in between. This CDR3 has 13 amino acids. Germline loops: CDR1 SGHAT, CDR2 FQNNGV. The whole variable domain, remainder taken from reference TRBV11-2 and TRBJ2-5, is EAGVAQSPRYKIIEKRQSVAFWCNPISGHATLYWYQQILGQGPKLLIQFQNNGVVDDSQLPKDRFSAERLKGVDSTLKIQPAKLEDSAVYLCASSLSTGETQYFGPGTRLLVL.

The chain carries TRBV10-3 and TRBJ1-3, with TRBD1 identical over 9 bases. The CDR3 sequence is 14 residues long. V trimming: 5 bases; J trimming: 2 bases; junction bases outside the gene matches: 1. From germline, CDR1 is ENHRY and CDR2 SYGVKD. CDR3 residues: CAISWTGAGNTIYF. The DNA of the CDR3 is TGTGCCATCAGTTGGACAGGGGCTGGAAACACCATATATTTT.

This clonotype appeared a few times. The chain joins TRBV30 to TRBJ2-3; unclear D gene. The CDR3 has 12 residues. CDR1 GTSNPN and CDR2 SVGIG come from the germline V gene (reference sequence). With 4 bases removed from V and 5 bases from J, the gap between germline ends came to 10 bases. CDR3 sequence reads: CAWIDYGDTQYF. The CDR3 bases are TGTGCCTGGATAGATTACGGAGATACGCAGTATTTT. Based on the CDR3 plus reference TRBV30 and TRBJ2-3, the full variable domain is SQTIHQWPATLVQPVGSPLSLECTVEGTSNPNLYWYRQAAGRGLQLLFYSVGIGQISSEVPQNLSASRPQDRQFILSSKKLLLSDSGFYLCAWIDYGDTQYFGPGTRLTVL.

The gene calls are TRBV29-1 and TRBJ2-2; D possibly corresponds to TRBD2 (7 bases). Trimming stripped 1 base from V and 4 bases from J, with 13 bases between. Germline V gives CDR1 SQVTM, CDR2 ANQGSEA. The CDR3 consists of 15 residues. The CDR3 DNA reads TGCAGCGTTGAAGTGGGGCGGGGGCGCACCGGGGAGCTGTTTTTT. This sequence encodes CSVEVGRGRTGELFF.

Concerning this clonotype: A much bigger clone sits one base away, suggesting this may be a read error. This chain uses TRBV12-3 or TRBV12-4 with TRBJ2-7, with D unclear. V dropped 6 bases and J dropped 5 bases, with 14 bases sitting between them. The CDR3 spans 13 residues. The CDR3 protein is CASRPSRIHEQYF. CDR3 DNA: TGTGCCAGCAGGCCGAGTAGGATCCACGAGCAGTACTTC.

This clonotype has ten or more counts. This chain joins TRBV10-1 and TRBJ2-1; D is uncertain. The V gene lost 5 bases and the J gene lost 5 bases, with 10 bases spanning the gap. CDR1 WNHNN and CDR2 SYGVQD come from the germline V gene (reference sequence). This CDR3 region has 13 residues. CDR3 sequence (DNA): TGCGCCAGCAGTTCCGACTTGAACAATGAGCAGTTCTTC. Translating gives CASSSDLNNEQFF.

Many counts were recorded for this clonotype. The V call is TRBV12-3 or TRBV12-4, the J call TRBJ2-1; no clear D. The CDR3 consists of 12 residues. Deletions cut 5 bases from V and 9 bases from J, with 11 bases between. CDR3 sequence reads: CASSLTRPEQFF. The DNA of the CDR3 is TGTGCCAGCAGTCTAACGAGGCCTGAGCAGTTCTTC.